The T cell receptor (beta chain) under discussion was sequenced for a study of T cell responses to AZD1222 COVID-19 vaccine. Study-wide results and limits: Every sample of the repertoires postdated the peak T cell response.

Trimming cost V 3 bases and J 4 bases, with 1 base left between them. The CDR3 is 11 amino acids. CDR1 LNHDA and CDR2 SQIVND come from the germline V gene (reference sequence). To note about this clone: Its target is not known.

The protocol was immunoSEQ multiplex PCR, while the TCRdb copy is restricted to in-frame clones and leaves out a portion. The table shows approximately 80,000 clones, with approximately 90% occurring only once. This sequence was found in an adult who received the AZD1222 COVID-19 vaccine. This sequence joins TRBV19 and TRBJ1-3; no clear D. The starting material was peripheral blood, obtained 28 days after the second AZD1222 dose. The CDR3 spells CASSMGNTIYF. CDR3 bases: TGTGCCAGTAGTATGGGAAACACCATATATTTT.